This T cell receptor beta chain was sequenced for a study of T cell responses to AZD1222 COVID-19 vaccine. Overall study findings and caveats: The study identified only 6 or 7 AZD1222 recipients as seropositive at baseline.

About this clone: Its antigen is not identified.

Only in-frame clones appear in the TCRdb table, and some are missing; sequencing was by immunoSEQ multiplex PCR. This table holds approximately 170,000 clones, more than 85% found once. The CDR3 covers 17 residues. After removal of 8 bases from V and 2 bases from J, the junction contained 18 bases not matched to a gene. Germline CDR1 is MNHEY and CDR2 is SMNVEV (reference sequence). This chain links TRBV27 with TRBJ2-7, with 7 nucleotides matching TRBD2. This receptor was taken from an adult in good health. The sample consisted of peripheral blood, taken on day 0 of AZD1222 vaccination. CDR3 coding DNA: TGTGCCAGCGTGACCACCCACCGGGAGGCCATTACCTACGAGCAGTACTTC. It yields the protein CASVTTHREAITYEQYF.